This is a list of T cell receptor beta chains from one sample in a study of T cells after yellow fever vaccination. TCRdb fed the 5' RACE reads into MiXCR, producing one record per CDR3 protein. Among approximately 160,000 distinct CDR3 sequences listed, 9.3% were seen once. Sequences were derived from CD8+ T cells sorted from PBMCs, sampled 45 days after the yellow fever booster vaccination. These receptors all come from a man younger than 30 who received the YFV17D yellow fever vaccine. Each CDR3 is given without its conserved first and last residue. Clone size is shown for a subset of rows, as once, few, many or a class of expanded clone.

clone size	V gene	J gene	CDR3 protein
many	TRBV7-9	TRBJ2-1	ASSSSGGANEQF
few	TRBV6-2/TRBV6-3	TRBJ2-7	ASRARTYEQY
few	TRBV3-1	TRBJ2-7	ASSQLGGGIDEQY
NA	TRBV21-1	TRBJ2-5	ASSKVQSGDPGETQY
few	TRBV27	TRBJ1-2	ASSSSGTGTRTNYGYT
many	TRBV6-2/TRBV6-3	TRBJ1-2	ASSYPGYT
few	TRBV2	TRBJ2-7	ASTVGTTSYEQY
many	TRBV6-5	TRBJ1-1	ASSLGVGTEAF
NA	TRBV20-1	TRBJ2-5	SAKEGNSLGETQY
NA	TRBV10-2	TRBJ1-1	ASSDPGAIEAF
few	TRBV12-3/TRBV12-4	TRBJ1-5	ASSRRGVQPQH
many	TRBV21-1	TRBJ1-5	ARSNQPQH
NA	TRBV18	TRBJ2-5	ASSLGTNQETQY
few	TRBV6-1	TRBJ2-5	ASSHTGQIETQY
few	TRBV7-6	TRBJ2-7	ASSLRDRGLMDEQY
few	TRBV12-3/TRBV12-4	TRBJ1-2	ASSRLGQGGYGYT
NA	TRBV20-1	TRBJ2-3	SARRGTGGVGDTQY
few	TRBV20-1	TRBJ2-3	SARDGTEDRTDTQY
few	TRBV25-1	TRBJ1-6	ASRKQGANNSPLH
few	TRBV19	TRBJ1-1	ASSPQGGMNTEAF
few	TRBV11-2	TRBJ1-1	ASTETGWTEAF
few	TRBV7-2	TRBJ2-2	ASSLAAGTENTGELF
few	TRBV6-5	TRBJ1-1	ASSLGPGGHPEAF
few	TRBV7-9	TRBJ2-4	ASSGWTLAGADGLNIQY
NA	TRBV7-2	TRBJ2-3	ASSLDRFTDTQY
NA	TRBV30	TRBJ1-1	AWSPGTEAF